Below, 10 T cell receptor beta chains from the same sample are listed, as sequenced in a study of CD8+CD57+ T cells in acquired aplastic anemia. Genomic DNA was employed as the template in profiling TCR beta VDJ and CDR3. From the reads, TCRdb called clonotypes with MiXCR, one entry per CDR3 protein. The data show roughly 150,000 distinct CDR3 sequences, 40% to 50% seen once. By flow cytometry, patients selected for sequencing had shown an expansion of CD8+CD57+ cells. The sequencing sample was made of sorted CD4+, CD8+, or CD8+CD57+ T cells (not recorded which) from PBMCs. Receptors were obtained from a human donor with aplastic anemia.

This clonotype was seen at least ten times. The chain uses TRBV7-8 and TRBJ1-2; TRBD1 might be the D (5 bases). Germline V gene sequence: CDR1 SGHVS, CDR2 FQNEAQ. The germline V and J ends were trimmed by 10 bases and 4 bases, with 13 bases remaining between them. The CDR3 runs to 12 residues. The CDR3 nucleotides read TGTGCCATCCTCGAAGGGACCTATGGCTACACCTTC. Translation: CAILEGTYGYTF. Looking up the rest from reference TRBV7-8 and TRBJ1-2 gives the full variable domain: GAGVSQSPRYKVAKRGQDVALRCDPISGHVSLFWYQQALGQGPEFLTYFQNEAQLDKSGLPSDRFFAERPEGSVSTLKIQRTQQEDSAVYLCAILEGTYGYTFGSGTRLTVV.

This clonotype was seen at least ten times. The chain links TRBV6-1 to TRBJ1-5, with 10 bases aligning to TRBD1. The CDR3 loop spans 16 amino acids. V lost 6 bases, J lost 7 bases, and 12 bases stayed unmatched. Germline V gene sequence: CDR1 MNHNS, CDR2 SASEGT. CDR3 coding DNA: TGTGCCAGCAGACCGGGACAGGGGCAAGGGGAACAGCCCCAGCATTTT. This gives the protein CASRPGQGQGEQPQHF.

This clonotype was detected many times. The rearrangement joins TRBV30 to TRBJ2-5; D gene unclear. This CDR3 has 13 residues. The germline V and J ends were trimmed by 0 bases and 2 bases, with 7 bases remaining between them. Germline CDR1 reads GTSNPN; CDR2 reads SVGIG (reference sequence). The CDR3 is CAWSVGVQETQYF. The CDR3 nucleotides are TGTGCCTGGAGTGTTGGTGTTCAAGAGACCCAGTACTTC.

J is TRBJ2-1 and V is TRBV19; D call uncertain. Trimming took off 5 bases at V and 8 bases at J, with 13 bases between the two ends. CDR1 and CDR2 (germline): LNHDA, SQIVND (reference sequence). The CDR3 runs 13 residues. The CDR3 here is CASSPQDGDEQFF. CDR3 coding DNA: TGTGCCAGTAGTCCCCAGGACGGCGATGAGCAGTTCTTC.

The table lists this clonotype with many counts. The chain links TRBV11-3 to TRBJ2-7, with a possible D match to TRBD2 (5 bases). The CDR3 covers 13 residues. V was clipped by 3 bases and J by 2 bases, with 8 bases between them. Germline assignment: CDR1 SGHNT and CDR2 YENEEA. CDR3 nucleotides: TGTGCCAGCAGCTTTGGCGGGCCCTACGAGCAGTACTTC. Its translation: CASSFGGPYEQYF. The complete variable domain, with remaining parts taken from reference TRBV11-3 and TRBJ2-7, reads EAGVVQSPRYKIIEKKQPVAFWCNPISGHNTLYWYLQNLGQGPELLIRYENEEAVDDSQLPKDRFSAERLKGVDSTLKIQPAELGDSAVYLCASSFGGPYEQYFGPGTRLTVT.

The chain has TRBV10-3 and TRBJ1-1, with a possible D match to TRBD1 (6 bases). In germline, CDR1 is ENHRY, CDR2 SYGVKD. V was shortened by 0 bases and J by 1 base, with 6 bases between the two germline ends. This CDR3 is built from 14 residues. The CDR3 nucleotides read TGTGCCATCAGTGAGTCGGACAGGAACACTGAAGCTTTCTTT. Translated, it gives CAISESDRNTEAFF.

The CDR3 region has the DNA TGTGCCAGCAGCCCGGGAGGGACAGAGACCCAGTACTTC. Translation: CASSPGGTETQYF. V is TRBV7-9 and J is TRBJ2-5, with 8 nucleotides matching TRBD2. The CDR3 contains 13 residues. With 5 bases clipped from V and 4 bases from J, the junction kept 3 bases outside the gene matches. From germline, CDR1 is SEHNR and CDR2 FQNEAQ (reference sequence). The variable domain in full, with the rest retrieved from reference TRBV7-9 and TRBJ2-5, is DTGVSQNPRHKITKRGQNVTFRCDPISEHNRLYWYRQTLGQGPEFLTYFQNEAQLEKSRLLSDRFSAERPKGSFSTLEIQRTEQGDSAMYLCASSPGGTETQYFGPGTRLLVL.

This clonotype was observed at least ten times. This chain connects TRBV29-1 to TRBJ1-2; D remains unclear. There are 11 residues in the CDR3. CDR1 and CDR2 from the germline V gene are SQVTM and ANQGSEA. V was clipped by 4 bases and J by 4 bases, with 7 bases between them. Here the CDR3 DNA reads TGCAGCGTTGCGGAGGGCTATGGCTACACCTTC. Translated: CSVAEGYGYTF.

This clonotype has at least ten counts. This chain joins TRBV28 and TRBJ1-6; D not certain. Germline CDR1 and CDR2: MDHEN and SYDVKM. Trimming cost V 7 bases and J 5 bases, with 12 bases left between them. The CDR3 runs to 14 residues. Here the CDR3 reads CASNLGRNNSPLHF. CDR3 coding DNA: TGTGCCAGCAACTTAGGGCGTAATAATTCACCCCTCCACTTT. Drawing the rest from reference TRBV28 and TRBJ1-6, the complete variable domain is DVKVTQSSRYLVKRTGEKVFLECVQDMDHENMFWYRQDPGLGLRLIYFSYDVKMKEKGDIPEGYSVSREKKERFSLILESASTNQTSMYLCASNLGRNNSPLHFGNGTRLTVT.

This clonotype has a handful of counts. This rearrangement joins TRBV3-1 to TRBJ2-2; D unresolved. Germline CDR1 LGHDT, CDR2 YNNKEL (reference sequence). V gave up 4 bases and J gave up 10 bases, with 16 bases separating them. This CDR3 comprises 14 residues. The CDR3 sequence is CASSPKVLVAELFF. The CDR3 nucleotides read TGTGCCAGCAGCCCCAAGGTCCTAGTAGCGGAGCTGTTTTTT.